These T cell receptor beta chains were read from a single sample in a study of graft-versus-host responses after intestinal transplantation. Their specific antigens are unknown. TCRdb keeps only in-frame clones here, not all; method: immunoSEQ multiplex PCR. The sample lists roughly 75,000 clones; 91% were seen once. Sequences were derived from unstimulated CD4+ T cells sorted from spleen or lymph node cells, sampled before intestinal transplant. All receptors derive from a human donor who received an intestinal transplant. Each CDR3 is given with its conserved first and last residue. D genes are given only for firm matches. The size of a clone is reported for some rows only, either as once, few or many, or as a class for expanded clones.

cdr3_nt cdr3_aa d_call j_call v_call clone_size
TGTGCCAGTAGTATGAGGACGGGTCAGGGTGGGACTGAAGCTTTCTTT CASSMRTGQGGTEAFF NA TRBJ1-1 TRBV19 NA
TGTGCCAGCAGTCCGGACATACTCTATGGCTACACCTTC CASSPDILYGYTF NA TRBJ1-2 TRBV6-1 few
TGCGCCAGCAGCCCGGGCGCGGGACTAGCGGGGGATGAGCAGTACTTC CASSPGAGLAGDEQYF TRBD2 TRBJ2-7 TRBV5-1 NA
TGTGCCAGCAGTCTACAGGGTGGCGAGCAGTACTTC CASSLQGGEQYF NA TRBJ2-7 TRBV7-9 NA
TGTGCCAGCAGCCCCGCGGTTACCAAAAACATTCAGTACTTC CASSPAVTKNIQYF NA TRBJ2-4 TRBV5-6 NA
TGTGCCTGGAGCAACCGCTTCGGAGCAACTAATGAAAAACTGTTTTTT CAWSNRFGATNEKLFF NA TRBJ1-4 TRBV30 NA
TGTGCCAGTAGCCACGACAGGGAAGGCTATGGCTACACCTTC CASSHDREGYGYTF TRBD1 TRBJ1-2 TRBV19 NA
TGTGCCAGCTCTCTAGACAGGGCGTTCATGAACACTGAAGCTTTCTTT CASSLDRAFMNTEAFF TRBD1 TRBJ1-1 TRBV18 once
TGCAGCGTTGGGGTCGGGGTGGCTTTCTTT CSVGVGVAFF NA TRBJ1-1 TRBV29-1 NA
TGTGCAAGTCCCCTCATGGTAACAGATTATAGCAATCAGCCCCAGCATTTT CASPLMVTDYSNQPQHF NA TRBJ1-5 TRBV12-2 NA
TGTGCCAGCAGCTTAGATAGCAGCGTTTACGAGCAGTACTTC CASSLDSSVYEQYF NA TRBJ2-7 TRBV11-2 NA
TGTGCCTGGAGTGCAGGTCCAAATCAGCCCCAGCATTTT CAWSAGPNQPQHF NA TRBJ1-5 TRBV30 NA
TGTGCCAGCAGCTTACGGGGGGGCTCGGAAGAGACCCAGTACTTC CASSLRGGSEETQYF TRBD2 TRBJ2-5 TRBV7-2 once
TGTGCCAGCAGCTTGCCGGGACAGGGGACCTACGAGCAGTACTTC CASSLPGQGTYEQYF TRBD1 TRBJ2-7 TRBV5-6 NA
TGTGCCAGCAGCGCAACCGGACAGCTCAATGAGCAGTTCTTC CASSATGQLNEQFF NA TRBJ2-1 TRBV9 NA